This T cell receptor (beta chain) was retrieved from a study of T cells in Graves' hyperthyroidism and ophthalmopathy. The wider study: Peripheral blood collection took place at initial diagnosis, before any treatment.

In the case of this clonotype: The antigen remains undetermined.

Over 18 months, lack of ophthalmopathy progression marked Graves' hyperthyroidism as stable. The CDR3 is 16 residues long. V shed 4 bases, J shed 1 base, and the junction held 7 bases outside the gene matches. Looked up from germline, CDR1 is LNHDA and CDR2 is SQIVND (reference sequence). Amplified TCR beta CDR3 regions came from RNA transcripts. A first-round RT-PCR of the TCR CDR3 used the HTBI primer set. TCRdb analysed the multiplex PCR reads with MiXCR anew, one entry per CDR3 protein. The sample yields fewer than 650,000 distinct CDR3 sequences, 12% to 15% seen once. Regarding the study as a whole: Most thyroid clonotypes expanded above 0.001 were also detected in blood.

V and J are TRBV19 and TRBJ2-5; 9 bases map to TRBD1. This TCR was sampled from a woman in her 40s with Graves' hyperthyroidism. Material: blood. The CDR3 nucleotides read TGTGCCAGTAGTAGTAACAGGGGGCCCCTCCAAGAGACCCAGTACTTC. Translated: CASSSNRGPLQETQYF.